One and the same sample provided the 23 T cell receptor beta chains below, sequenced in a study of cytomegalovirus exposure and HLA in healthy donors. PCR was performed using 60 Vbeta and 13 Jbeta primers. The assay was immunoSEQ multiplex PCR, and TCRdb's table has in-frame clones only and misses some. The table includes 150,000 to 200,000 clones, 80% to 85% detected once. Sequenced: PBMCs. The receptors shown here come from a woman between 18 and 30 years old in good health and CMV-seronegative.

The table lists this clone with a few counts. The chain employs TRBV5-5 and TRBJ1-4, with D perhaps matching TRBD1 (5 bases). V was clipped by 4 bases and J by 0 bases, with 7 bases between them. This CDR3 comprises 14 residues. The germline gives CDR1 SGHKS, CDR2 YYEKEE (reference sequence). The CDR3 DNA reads TGTGCCAGCAGCCTGACAGCAACTAATGAAAAACTGTTTTTT. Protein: CASSLTATNEKLFF.

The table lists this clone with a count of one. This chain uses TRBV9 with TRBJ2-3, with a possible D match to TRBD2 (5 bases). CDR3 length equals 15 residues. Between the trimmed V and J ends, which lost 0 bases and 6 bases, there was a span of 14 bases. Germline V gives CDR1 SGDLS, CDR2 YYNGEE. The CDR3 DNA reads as TGTGCCAGCAGCGTAGGGCGGCCTCCGGGGGATACGCAGTATTTT. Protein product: CASSVGRPPGDTQYF.

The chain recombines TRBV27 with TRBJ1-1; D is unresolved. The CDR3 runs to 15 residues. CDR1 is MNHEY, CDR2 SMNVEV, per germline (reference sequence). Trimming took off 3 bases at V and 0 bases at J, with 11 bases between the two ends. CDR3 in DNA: TGTGCCAGCAGTTTTTTTCACAGTATGAACACTGAAGCTTTCTTT. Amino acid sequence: CASSFFHSMNTEAFF.

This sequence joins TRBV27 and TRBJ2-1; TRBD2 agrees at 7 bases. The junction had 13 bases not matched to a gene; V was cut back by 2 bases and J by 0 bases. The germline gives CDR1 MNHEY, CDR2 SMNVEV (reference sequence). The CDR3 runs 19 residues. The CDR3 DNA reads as TGTGCCAGCAGTTTAAGTCCTAGCGGATCCTCTACCTCCTACAATGAGCAGTTCTTC. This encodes CASSLSPSGSSTSYNEQFF.

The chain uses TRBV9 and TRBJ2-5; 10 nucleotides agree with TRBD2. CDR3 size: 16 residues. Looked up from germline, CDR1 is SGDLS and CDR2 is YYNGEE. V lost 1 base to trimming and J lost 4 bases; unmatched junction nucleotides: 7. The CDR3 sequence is CASSVLAGEWGETQYF. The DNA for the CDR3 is TGTGCCAGCAGCGTACTAGCGGGAGAGTGGGGAGAGACCCAGTACTTC.

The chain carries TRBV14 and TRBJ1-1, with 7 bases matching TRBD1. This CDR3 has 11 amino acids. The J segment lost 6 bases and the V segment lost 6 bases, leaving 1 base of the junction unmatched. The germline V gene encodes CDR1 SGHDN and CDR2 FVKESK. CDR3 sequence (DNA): TGTGCCAGCAGACAGGGGCCTGAAGCTTTCTTT. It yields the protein CASRQGPEAFF.

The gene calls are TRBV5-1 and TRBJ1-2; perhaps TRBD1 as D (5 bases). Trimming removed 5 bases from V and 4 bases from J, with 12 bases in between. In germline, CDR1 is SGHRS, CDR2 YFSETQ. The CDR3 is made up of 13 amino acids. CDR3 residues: CASSSGGGYGYTF. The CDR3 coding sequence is TGCGCCAGCAGTTCCGGGGGAGGCTATGGCTACACCTTC.

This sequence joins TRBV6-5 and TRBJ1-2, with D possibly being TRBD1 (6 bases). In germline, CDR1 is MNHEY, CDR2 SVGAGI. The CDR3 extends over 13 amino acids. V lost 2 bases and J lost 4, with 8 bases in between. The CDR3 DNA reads TGTGCCAGCAGTTACGGCAGGGGCTATGGCTACACCTTC. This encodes CASSYGRGYGYTF.

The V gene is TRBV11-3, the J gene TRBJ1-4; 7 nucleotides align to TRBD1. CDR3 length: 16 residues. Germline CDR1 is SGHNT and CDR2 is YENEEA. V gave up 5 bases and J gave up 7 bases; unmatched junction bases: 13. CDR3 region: CASSPTYRGEGEKLFF. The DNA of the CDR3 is TGTGCCAGCAGCCCAACCTACAGGGGAGAAGGTGAAAAACTGTTTTTT.

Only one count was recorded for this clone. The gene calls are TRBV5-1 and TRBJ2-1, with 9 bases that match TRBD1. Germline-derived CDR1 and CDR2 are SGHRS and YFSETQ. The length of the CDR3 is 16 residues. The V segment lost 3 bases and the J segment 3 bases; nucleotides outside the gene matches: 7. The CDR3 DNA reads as TGCGCCAGCAGCTCTTCCGGGACAGGGAACTACAATGAGCAGTTCTTC. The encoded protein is CASSSSGTGNYNEQFF.

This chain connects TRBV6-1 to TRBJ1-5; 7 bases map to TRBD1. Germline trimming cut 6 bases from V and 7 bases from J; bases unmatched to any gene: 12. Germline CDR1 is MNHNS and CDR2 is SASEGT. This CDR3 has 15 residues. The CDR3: CASSPGGNVRQPQHF. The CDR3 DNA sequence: TGTGCCAGCAGCCCAGGGGGAAACGTTAGACAGCCCCAGCATTTT.

The CDR3 DNA sequence: TGTGCCAGCAGTTTATTGAGCGGGAGGGCCGGGTACGAGCAGTACTTC. This codes for CASSLLSGRAGYEQYF. This rearrangement joins TRBV28 to TRBJ2-7; TRBD2 matches 10 bases. This CDR3 has 16 residues. V lost 1 base to trimming and J lost 4 bases; unmatched junction nucleotides: 7. CDR1 and CDR2 from the germline V gene are MDHEN and SYDVKM.

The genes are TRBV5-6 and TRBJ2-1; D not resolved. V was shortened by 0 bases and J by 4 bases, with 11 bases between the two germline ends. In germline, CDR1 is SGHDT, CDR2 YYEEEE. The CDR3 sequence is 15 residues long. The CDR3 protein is CASSLAIRNYNEQFF. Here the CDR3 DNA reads TGTGCCAGCAGCTTGGCCATCAGAAATTACAATGAGCAGTTCTTC.

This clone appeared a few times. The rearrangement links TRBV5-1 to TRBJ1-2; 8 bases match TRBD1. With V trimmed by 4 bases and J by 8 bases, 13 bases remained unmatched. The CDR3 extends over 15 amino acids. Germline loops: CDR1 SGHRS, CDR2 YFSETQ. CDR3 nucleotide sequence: TGCGCCAGCAGCGCCGGACCCGGGACAGGTCCCGGCTACACCTTC. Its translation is CASSAGPGTGPGYTF.

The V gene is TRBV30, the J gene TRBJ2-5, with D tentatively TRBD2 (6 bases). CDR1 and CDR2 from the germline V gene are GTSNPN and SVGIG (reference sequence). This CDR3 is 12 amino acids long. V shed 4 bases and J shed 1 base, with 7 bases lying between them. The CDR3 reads CAWNSGQETQYF. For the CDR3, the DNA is TGTGCCTGGAATAGCGGCCAAGAGACCCAGTACTTC.

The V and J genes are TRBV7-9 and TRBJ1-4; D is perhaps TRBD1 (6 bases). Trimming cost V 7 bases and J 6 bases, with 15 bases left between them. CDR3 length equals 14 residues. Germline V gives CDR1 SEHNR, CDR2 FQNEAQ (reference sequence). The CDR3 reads CASNWGQGDEKLFF. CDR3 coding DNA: TGTGCCAGCAACTGGGGGCAGGGCGATGAAAAACTGTTTTTT.

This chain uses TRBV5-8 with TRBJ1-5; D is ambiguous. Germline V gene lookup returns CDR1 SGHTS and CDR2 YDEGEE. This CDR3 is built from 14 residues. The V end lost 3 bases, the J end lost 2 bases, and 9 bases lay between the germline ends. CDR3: CASSWGVGNQPQHF. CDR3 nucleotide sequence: TGTGCCAGCAGCTGGGGAGTAGGCAATCAGCCCCAGCATTTT.

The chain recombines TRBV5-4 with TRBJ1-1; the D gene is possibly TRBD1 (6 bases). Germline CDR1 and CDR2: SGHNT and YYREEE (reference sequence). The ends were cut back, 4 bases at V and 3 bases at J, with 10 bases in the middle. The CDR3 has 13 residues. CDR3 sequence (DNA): TGTGCCAGCAGCACAGGGCACGACACTGAAGCTTTCTTT. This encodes CASSTGHDTEAFF.

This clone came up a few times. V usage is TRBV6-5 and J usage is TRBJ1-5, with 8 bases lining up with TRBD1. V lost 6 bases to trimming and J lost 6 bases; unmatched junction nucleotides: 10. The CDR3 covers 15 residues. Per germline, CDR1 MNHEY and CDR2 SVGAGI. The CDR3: CASSHGQGGFQPQHF. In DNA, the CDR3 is TGTGCCAGCAGCCACGGACAGGGAGGATTTCAGCCCCAGCATTTT.

The CDR3 protein is CASSRVGGVYNEQFF. The CDR3, as DNA: TGTGCCAGCAGCCGCGTGGGGGGGGTCTACAATGAGCAGTTCTTC. This chain connects TRBV14 to TRBJ2-1; 7 bases line up with TRBD2. The ends lost 4 bases at V and 3 bases at J; junction bases unmatched: 6. Germline V gene lookup returns CDR1 SGHDN and CDR2 FVKESK. The CDR3 length is 15 residues.

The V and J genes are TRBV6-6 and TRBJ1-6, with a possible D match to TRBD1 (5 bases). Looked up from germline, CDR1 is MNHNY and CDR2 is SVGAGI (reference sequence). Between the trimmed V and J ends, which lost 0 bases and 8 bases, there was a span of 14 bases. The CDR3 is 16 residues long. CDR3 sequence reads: CASSYSLLQEYSPLHF. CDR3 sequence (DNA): TGTGCCAGCAGTTACTCACTACTACAGGAATATTCACCCCTCCACTTT.

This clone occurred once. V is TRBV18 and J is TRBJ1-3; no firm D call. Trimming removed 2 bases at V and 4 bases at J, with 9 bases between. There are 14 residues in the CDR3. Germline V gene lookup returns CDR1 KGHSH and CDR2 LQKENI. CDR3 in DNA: TGTGCCAGCTCACCAGAGGGAGGCGGAAACACCATATATTTT. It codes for CASSPEGGGNTIYF.

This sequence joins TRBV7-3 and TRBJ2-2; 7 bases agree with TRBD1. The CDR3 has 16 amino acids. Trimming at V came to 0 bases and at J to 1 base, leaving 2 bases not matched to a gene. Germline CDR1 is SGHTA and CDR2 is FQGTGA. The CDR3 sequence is CASSLTGTENTGELFF. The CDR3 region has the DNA TGTGCCAGCAGCTTAACCGGGACAGAGAACACCGGGGAGCTGTTTTTT. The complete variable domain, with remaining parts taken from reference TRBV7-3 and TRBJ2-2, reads GAGVSQTPSNKVTEKGKYVELRCDPISGHTALYWYRQSLGQGPEFLIYFQGTGAADDSGLPNDRFFAVRPEGSVSTLKIQRTERGDSAVYLCASSLTGTENTGELFFGEGSRLTVL.